The rows below give T cell receptor beta chains drawn from one sample of a study of shared clonotypes between healthy human individuals. Profiled with immunoSEQ multiplex PCR; TCRdb holds only in-frame clones, not every one. Counted here are about 300,000 clones, 74% occurring once; the ten biggest clones make up around a tenth. What was sequenced was memory CD4+ T cells sorted from blood. The source is a man aged 30 to 45 in good health. The CDR3 runs from the conserved cysteine through the conserved F or W. D genes are given only for firm matches. The size entry is marked missing in some rows and otherwise reads once, few, many or a size class.

J gene: TRBJ2-7; clone size: .; D gene: .; V gene: TRBV14; CDR3 protein: CASSRGSFYEQYF; CDR3 DNA: TGTGCCAGCAGCCGGGGGAGCTTCTACGAGCAGTACTTC
J gene: TRBJ2-1; clone size: .; D gene: TRBD2; V gene: TRBV5-4; CDR3 protein: CASSRDYYNEQFF; CDR3 DNA: TGTGCCAGCAGCCGGGACTATTACAATGAGCAGTTCTTC
J gene: TRBJ2-1; clone size: .; D gene: .; V gene: TRBV9; CDR3 protein: CASSIGGSGEQFF; CDR3 DNA: TGTGCCAGCAGCATCGGGGGAAGCGGTGAGCAGTTCTTC
J gene: TRBJ2-7; clone size: once; D gene: .; V gene: TRBV28; CDR3 protein: CASSSPIRQGGAYEQYF; CDR3 DNA: TGTGCCAGCAGTTCTCCCATTCGACAGGGAGGAGCCTACGAGCAGTACTTC
J gene: TRBJ2-1; clone size: .; D gene: .; V gene: TRBV10-2; CDR3 protein: CASSEGVYNEQFF; CDR3 DNA: TGCGCCAGCAGTGAGGGCGTTTACAATGAGCAGTTCTTC
J gene: TRBJ2-7; clone size: .; D gene: .; V gene: TRBV5-4; CDR3 protein: CASSLDGYYEQYF; CDR3 DNA: TGTGCCAGCAGCTTGGACGGATACTACGAGCAGTACTTC
J gene: TRBJ1-2; clone size: .; D gene: .; V gene: TRBV28; CDR3 protein: CASSPHTGLYGYTF; CDR3 DNA: TGTGCCAGCAGTCCACACACAGGACTCTATGGCTACACCTTC
J gene: TRBJ1-2; clone size: .; D gene: .; V gene: TRBV28; CDR3 protein: CASSSYDYGYTF; CDR3 DNA: TGTGCCAGCAGTTCGTACGACTATGGCTACACCTTC
J gene: TRBJ2-2; clone size: few; D gene: .; V gene: TRBV7-9; CDR3 protein: CASSLAGRTGELFF; CDR3 DNA: TGTGCCAGCAGCTTAGCCGGGAGAACCGGGGAGCTGTTTTTT
J gene: TRBJ1-2; clone size: many; D gene: .; V gene: TRBV7-2; CDR3 protein: CASSFGHTDGYTF; CDR3 DNA: TGTGCCAGCAGCTTTGGCCACACTGATGGCTACACCTTC
J gene: TRBJ2-2; clone size: few; D gene: TRBD1; V gene: TRBV29-1; CDR3 protein: CSAVLPGQGLTGELFF; CDR3 DNA: TGCAGCGCAGTACTTCCGGGACAGGGGCTAACCGGGGAGCTGTTTTTT
J gene: TRBJ2-3; clone size: .; D gene: .; V gene: TRBV6-5; CDR3 protein: CASSYVYGVGQYF; CDR3 DNA: TGTGCCAGCAGTTACGTCTACGGCGTAGGACAGTATTTT
J gene: TRBJ2-7; clone size: .; D gene: .; V gene: TRBV7-2; CDR3 protein: CASSLPGAIALF; CDR3 DNA: TGTGCCAGCAGCCTCCCGGGAGCCATAGCCCTCTTC
J gene: TRBJ2-1; clone size: .; D gene: TRBD2; V gene: TRBV6-8; CDR3 protein: CASSGWIGLAGLVDEQFF; CDR3 DNA: TGTGCCAGCAGCGGTTGGATTGGACTAGCGGGACTGGTGGATGAGCAGTTCTTC
J gene: TRBJ2-3; clone size: .; D gene: .; V gene: TRBV5-4; CDR3 protein: CASSLSRTTDTQYF; CDR3 DNA: TGTGCCAGCAGCCTGTCCAGGACGACAGATACGCAGTATTTT
J gene: TRBJ1-2; clone size: .; D gene: TRBD1; V gene: TRBV4-1; CDR3 protein: CASSRDRGGYGYTF; CDR3 DNA: TGCGCCAGCAGCCGGGACAGGGGAGGGTATGGCTACACCTTC
J gene: TRBJ2-7; clone size: once; D gene: TRBD2; V gene: TRBV18; CDR3 protein: CASSPQIERAKGLAGSSRRYEQYF; CDR3 DNA: TGTGCCAGCTCACCCCAAATTGAGAGGGCGAAGGGACTAGCGGGATCCTCTCGGCGTTACGAGCAGTACTTC
J gene: TRBJ2-7; clone size: .; D gene: TRBD2; V gene: TRBV7-2; CDR3 protein: CASSHGTSGSIYEQYF; CDR3 DNA: TGTGCCAGCAGCCATGGGACTAGCGGGAGTATCTACGAGCAGTACTTC
J gene: TRBJ1-1; clone size: few; D gene: .; V gene: TRBV7-9; CDR3 protein: CASSLGDIYTEAFF; CDR3 DNA: TGTGCCAGCAGCTTAGGGGACATTTACACTGAAGCTTTCTTT
J gene: TRBJ1-4; clone size: .; D gene: TRBD1; V gene: TRBV5-1; CDR3 protein: CASSGQGTANEKLFF; CDR3 DNA: TGCGCCAGCAGCGGACAGGGAACGGCTAATGAAAAACTGTTTTTT
J gene: TRBJ1-2; clone size: many; D gene: .; V gene: TRBV20-1; CDR3 protein: CSATERPSYTF; CDR3 DNA: TGCAGTGCTACGGAGAGGCCCAGCTACACCTTC
J gene: TRBJ2-5; clone size: once; D gene: .; V gene: TRBV5-4; CDR3 protein: CASSLVRGNSRTQYF; CDR3 DNA: TGTGCCAGCAGCTTGGTACGGGGGAACTCGAGGACCCAGTACTTC
J gene: TRBJ2-7; clone size: .; D gene: .; V gene: TRBV11-2; CDR3 protein: CASSLPNARDQAQYF; CDR3 DNA: TGTGCCAGCAGCTTACCGAACGCCCGGGATCAGGCACAGTACTTC
J gene: TRBJ1-2; clone size: once; D gene: .; V gene: TRBV5-1; CDR3 protein: CASSLLRGSGYGYTF; CDR3 DNA: TGCGCCAGCAGCTTACTCAGGGGCTCTGGCTATGGCTACACCTTC
J gene: TRBJ2-2; clone size: .; D gene: .; V gene: TRBV4-1; CDR3 protein: CASSQEGNLAGELFF; CDR3 DNA: TGCGCCAGCAGCCAGGAGGGGAATCTTGCCGGGGAGCTGTTTTTT
J gene: TRBJ2-7; clone size: .; D gene: .; V gene: TRBV7-9; CDR3 protein: CASSPPNAYEQYF; CDR3 DNA: TGTGCCAGCAGCCCCCCCAACGCCTACGAGCAGTACTTC
J gene: TRBJ2-7; clone size: few; D gene: .; V gene: TRBV7-2; CDR3 protein: CASSRSRGEQYF; CDR3 DNA: TGTGCCAGCAGCCGCTCAAGGGGGGAGCAGTACTTC
J gene: TRBJ2-5; clone size: .; D gene: .; V gene: TRBV19; CDR3 protein: CASSFGQNGETQYF; CDR3 DNA: TGTGCCAGTAGTTTCGGACAGAACGGTGAGACCCAGTACTTC
J gene: TRBJ1-2; clone size: .; D gene: .; V gene: TRBV14; CDR3 protein: CASSQGIYGYTF; CDR3 DNA: TGTGCCAGCAGCCAGGGGATTTATGGCTACACCTTC
J gene: TRBJ2-2; clone size: .; D gene: .; V gene: TRBV7-2; CDR3 protein: CASSSSNMIGELFF; CDR3 DNA: TGTGCCAGCAGCTCCTCCAACATGATCGGGGAGCTGTTTTTT
J gene: TRBJ2-5; clone size: .; D gene: TRBD1; V gene: TRBV5-6; CDR3 protein: CASSLRFGTGGRETQYF; CDR3 DNA: TGTGCCAGCAGCTTGAGGTTTGGGACAGGGGGCCGCGAGACCCAGTACTTC
J gene: TRBJ1-5; clone size: .; D gene: TRBD1; V gene: TRBV10-1; CDR3 protein: CASSEPDRDYSNQPQHF; CDR3 DNA: TGCGCCAGCAGTGAGCCTGACAGGGATTATAGCAATCAGCCCCAGCATTTT
J gene: TRBJ2-7; clone size: .; D gene: TRBD1; V gene: TRBV5-1; CDR3 protein: CASSGTGIYEQYF; CDR3 DNA: TGCGCCAGCTCCGGGACAGGTATCTACGAGCAGTACTTC
J gene: TRBJ2-7; clone size: .; D gene: .; V gene: TRBV7-8; CDR3 protein: CATRISGALGSYEQYF; CDR3 DNA: TGTGCCACCAGAATATCGGGAGCCTTAGGATCCTACGAGCAGTACTTC
J gene: TRBJ2-2; clone size: .; D gene: .; V gene: TRBV30; CDR3 protein: CAWSSYDLGELFF; CDR3 DNA: TGTGCCTGGAGTTCTTATGACCTCGGGGAGCTGTTTTTT
J gene: TRBJ2-3; clone size: .; D gene: .; V gene: TRBV19; CDR3 protein: CASSMRGMLQYF; CDR3 DNA: TGTGCCAGTAGTATGAGGGGAATGCTGCAGTATTTT
J gene: TRBJ1-2; clone size: .; D gene: .; V gene: TRBV29-1; CDR3 protein: CSVVGQKGGYTF; CDR3 DNA: TGCAGCGTTGTCGGGCAGAAAGGAGGCTACACCTTC
J gene: TRBJ1-5; clone size: .; D gene: TRBD1; V gene: TRBV2; CDR3 protein: CASSPTGVIQPQHF; CDR3 DNA: TGTGCCAGCAGTCCTACAGGGGTAATTCAGCCCCAGCATTTT
J gene: TRBJ1-2; clone size: .; D gene: .; V gene: TRBV10-3; CDR3 protein: CAISERSGGYTF; CDR3 DNA: TGTGCCATCAGTGAGCGGTCGGGTGGCTACACCTTC
J gene: TRBJ2-1; clone size: .; D gene: TRBD1; V gene: TRBV7-6; CDR3 protein: CASSFTTGGSYNEQFF; CDR3 DNA: TGTGCCAGCAGCTTCACCACAGGGGGTTCCTACAATGAGCAGTTCTTC
J gene: TRBJ2-4; clone size: many; D gene: .; V gene: TRBV29-1; CDR3 protein: CSVERFGGKAKNIQYF; CDR3 DNA: TGCAGCGTTGAGAGGTTCGGCGGGAAAGCCAAAAACATTCAGTACTTC
J gene: TRBJ2-1; clone size: .; D gene: .; V gene: TRBV11-2; CDR3 protein: CASRPSGTYNEQFF; CDR3 DNA: TGTGCCAGCAGGCCCAGCGGTACCTACAATGAGCAGTTCTTC
J gene: TRBJ2-1; clone size: .; D gene: TRBD1; V gene: TRBV5-1; CDR3 protein: CASSWGQDWNEQFF; CDR3 DNA: TGCGCCAGCAGCTGGGGACAGGATTGGAATGAGCAGTTCTTC
J gene: TRBJ2-7; clone size: few; D gene: TRBD1; V gene: TRBV28; CDR3 protein: CASSLGTGGRAGRFPLRYEQYF; CDR3 DNA: TGTGCCAGCAGTTTAGGGACAGGGGGACGAGCGGGCCGATTTCCCTTACGATACGAGCAGTACTTC
J gene: TRBJ2-7; clone size: .; D gene: TRBD2; V gene: TRBV29-1; CDR3 protein: CSVSPSGRGREQYF; CDR3 DNA: TGCAGCGTTTCCCCTAGCGGGAGGGGCCGGGAGCAGTACTTC
J gene: TRBJ2-5; clone size: .; D gene: .; V gene: TRBV18; CDR3 protein: CASSPPGQETQYF; CDR3 DNA: TGTGCCAGCTCACCACCGGGACAAGAGACCCAGTACTTC
J gene: TRBJ2-1; clone size: .; D gene: TRBD2; V gene: TRBV13; CDR3 protein: CASSPQTSNNEQFF; CDR3 DNA: TGTGCCAGCAGCCCCCAGACTAGCAACAATGAGCAGTTCTTC
J gene: TRBJ2-3; clone size: .; D gene: TRBD2; V gene: TRBV7-6; CDR3 protein: CASSLGPGTSSSDTQYF; CDR3 DNA: TGTGCCAGCAGCTTAGGACCCGGGACTAGCTCCTCAGATACGCAGTATTTT
J gene: TRBJ1-5; clone size: few; D gene: .; V gene: TRBV6-1; CDR3 protein: CASSAPSLFYQPQHF; CDR3 DNA: TGTGCCAGCAGTGCGCCTTCATTATTCTATCAGCCCCAGCATTTT
J gene: TRBJ2-5; clone size: .; D gene: TRBD1; V gene: TRBV2; CDR3 protein: CASSIGQGVETQYF; CDR3 DNA: TGTGCCAGCAGTATCGGACAGGGGGTCGAGACCCAGTACTTC